A single sample is the source of the 2 T cell receptor beta chains below, sequenced in a study of PD-L1 blockade in urothelial cancer. Time point here: peripheral blood 6 weeks after treatment start. The assay was immunoSEQ multiplex PCR, and TCRdb's table has in-frame clones only and misses some. Of tens of thousands of clones listed, approximately 86% are singletons. The sequencing here drew on PBMCs, taken around atezolizumab (anti-PD-L1) treatment. These receptors were collected from a man between 45 and 60 years old with urothelial cancer.

J is TRBJ1-2 and V is TRBV19, with D uncertain. The V gene lost 7 bases and the J gene lost 8 bases, with 14 bases spanning the gap. This CDR3 has 12 residues. From germline, CDR1 is LNHDA and CDR2 SQIVND (reference sequence). CDR3 sequence: CASKTSFGGYTF. CDR3 nucleotides: TGTGCCAGTAAAACAAGTTTCGGGGGCTACACCTTC.

The genes are TRBV18 and TRBJ2-1; D may be TRBD2 (6 bases). Germline CDR1 is KGHSH and CDR2 is LQKENI. With 7 bases removed from V and 6 bases from J, the gap between germline ends came to 10 bases. The CDR3 length is 12 residues. CDR3 DNA sequence: TGTGCCAGCTTCCAGGGAGGCAATGAGCAGTTCTTC. Protein: CASFQGGNEQFF.